A selection of T cell receptor beta chains follows, all from one sample in a study of T cells in Graves' hyperthyroidism and ophthalmopathy. MiXCR, run by TCRdb on the multiplex PCR reads, gives a single entry per CDR3 protein. In the table there are around 620,000 distinct CDR3 sequences, 15% to 20% of which are singletons. The sample was blood. These receptors all stem from a young woman with Graves' hyperthyroidism. CDR3s include the opening cysteine and the closing phenylalanine or tryptophan. D genes are given only for firm matches. Size values are once, few and many counts, or a class for expanded clones, and some rows have none.

abundance,d_gene,v_gene,j_gene,CDR3aa,CDR3nt
-,TRBD2,TRBV2,TRBJ2-3,CASTRRTSGRTDTQYF,TGTGCCAGCACCCGAAGGACTAGCGGGAGAACAGATACGCAGTATTTT
many,TRBD1,TRBV29-1,TRBJ2-1,CSVEEGDSQQFF,TGCAGCGTTGAAGAGGGGGACAGCCAGCAGTTCTTC
many,TRBD2,TRBV28,TRBJ2-1,CASSFRGGSYNEQFF,TGTGCCAGCAGTTTTCGGGGGGGCTCCTACAATGAGCAGTTCTTC
-,TRBD2,TRBV13,TRBJ2-1,CASSFNGGRAHNEQFF,TGTGCCAGCAGCTTTAATGGCGGGAGGGCCCACAATGAGCAGTTCTTC
-,-,TRBV29-1,TRBJ1-2,CSVRVQTRGDYGYTF,TGCAGCGTTCGGGTTCAGACGAGGGGCGACTATGGCTACACCTTC
few,TRBD2,TRBV10-2,TRBJ2-3,CASSEKIAGGVDTQYF,TGCGCCAGCAGTGAGAAAATAGCGGGAGGCGTAGATACGCAGTATTTT
-,TRBD2,TRBV28,TRBJ2-1,CASRLGTWTSSVNEQFF,TGTGCCAGCAGACTCGGTACCTGGACTAGTTCTGTCAATGAGCAGTTCTTC
-,TRBD1,TRBV9,TRBJ1-2,CASSVATRTGTHRGGYTF,TGTGCCAGCAGCGTAGCTACAAGGACAGGGACCCATAGAGGTGGCTACACCTTC
many,-,TRBV12-3/TRBV12-4,TRBJ2-7,CASAQVDYEQYF,TGTGCCAGCGCTCAGGTGGACTACGAGCAGTACTTC
many,-,TRBV11-2,TRBJ2-2,CASSLAARGTGELFF,TGTGCCAGCAGCTTAGCGGCACGGGGCACCGGGGAGCTGTTTTTT
many,TRBD1,TRBV25-1,TRBJ2-7,CASSEGQAYEQYF,TGTGCCAGCAGTGAAGGACAGGCCTACGAGCAGTACTTC
-,-,TRBV10-3,TRBJ2-1,CAISVGRVGEQFF,TGTGCCATCAGTGTAGGCAGGGTCGGTGAGCAGTTCTTC
-,-,TRBV6-1,TRBJ2-7,CAGDGTSRLYEQYF,TGTGCCGGCGACGGGACAAGTCGTTTGTACGAGCAGTACTTC
-,-,TRBV7-3,TRBJ2-7,CASSLIPWAGSEQCF,TGTGCCAGCAGCTTAATTCCTTGGGCAGGGAGCGAGCAGTGCTTC
many,-,TRBV28,TRBJ1-6,CASSLPAGFPNSPLHF,TGTGCCAGCAGTCTCCCGGCGGGGTTCCCGAATTCACCCCTCCACTTT
few,-,TRBV28,TRBJ1-2,CASSFAHGGYTF,TGTGCCAGCAGTTTTGCCCACGGTGGCTACACCTTC
-,TRBD2,TRBV7-2,TRBJ2-5,CASSLARLAGVGEETQYF,TGTGCCAGCAGCTTAGCGCGACTAGCGGGAGTGGGGGAAGAGACCCAGTACTTC
many,-,TRBV15,TRBJ2-5,CATSTRHGYQETQYF,TGTGCCACCAGCACAAGACATGGTTACCAAGAGACCCAGTACTTC
-,TRBD2,TRBV9,TRBJ2-3,CASSEGLAGGITDTQYF,TGTGCCAGCAGCGAGGGACTAGCGGGAGGGATCACAGATACGCAGTATTTT
many,-,TRBV28,TRBJ1-2,CASTGPGQNYGYTF,TGTGCCAGCACTGGGCCCGGACAGAACTATGGCTACACCTTC
once,-,TRBV4-1,TRBJ1-4,CASSPVWASTNEKLFF,TGCGCCAGCAGCCCAGTTTGGGCTTCAACTAATGAAAAACTGTTTTTT
-,-,TRBV4-1,TRBJ2-3,CASSQVGMADTQYF,TGCGCCAGCAGCCAAGTGGGAATGGCGGATACGCAGTATTTT
-,-,TRBV27,TRBJ2-1,CASSFPTDPPNEQFF,TGTGCCAGCAGTTTTCCGACAGACCCCCCGAATGAGCAGTTCTTC
-,-,TRBV4-1,TRBJ2-7,CASSQGLTGYEQYF,TGCGCCAGCAGCCAAGGACTAACGGGCTACGAGCAGTACTTC
-,-,TRBV4-2,TRBJ1-4,CASSQTQGIREKLFF,TGTGCCAGCAGCCAGACACAGGGAATCCGTGAAAAACTGTTTTTT
many,TRBD2,TRBV28,TRBJ2-1,CASRPDPGLAAYNEQFF,TGTGCCAGCAGGCCAGATCCGGGACTAGCGGCTTACAATGAGCAGTTCTTC
few,-,TRBV7-7,TRBJ2-1,CASSSAATGEQFF,TGTGCTAGCAGCTCGGCAGCTACGGGTGAGCAGTTCTTC
-,TRBD2,TRBV4-2,TRBJ2-2,CASSPRASGSLTGELFF,TGTGCCAGCAGCCCTCGGGCTAGCGGGTCTCTCACCGGGGAGCTGTTTTTT
few,TRBD2,TRBV5-5,TRBJ2-5,CASSQVGPRTRRGTQYF,TGCGCCAGCAGCCAAGTTGGACCGCGGACTAGGCGGGGGACCCAGTACTTC
many,-,TRBV7-2,TRBJ2-7,CASSLDPSLSYEQYF,TGTGCCAGCAGCTTAGATCCTAGTCTCTCCTACGAGCAGTACTTC
many,TRBD2,TRBV20-1,TRBJ2-3,CSARDQAGWRDTQYF,TGCAGTGCTAGAGATCAAGCGGGATGGAGGGATACGCAGTATTTT
-,TRBD2,TRBV30,TRBJ2-2,CAWSDSILSGLRNTGELFF,TGTGCCTGGAGTGATAGTATTTTATCGGGACTACGGAACACCGGGGAGCTGTTTTTT
many,TRBD2,TRBV11-2,TRBJ2-1,CASSLVGTSFDEQFF,TGTGCCAGCAGCTTAGTCGGGACTAGCTTCGATGAGCAGTTCTTC
-,TRBD1,TRBV27,TRBJ2-2,CASSWTGPHTGERFF,TGTGCCAGCAGTTGGACAGGGCCTCACACCGGGGAGCGGTTTTTT
many,-,TRBV28,TRBJ2-7,CASNPLYSSYEQYF,TGTGCCAGCAATCCTTTATACTCCTCCTACGAGCAGTACTTC
-,TRBD1,TRBV20-1,TRBJ1-5,CSAQIGAGQVNQPQHF,TGCAGTGCTCAGATTGGGGCGGGACAGGTTAATCAGCCCCAGCATTTT
few,TRBD1,TRBV4-1,TRBJ1-5,CASKGGGNQPQHF,TGCGCCAGCAAAGGGGGCGGCAATCAGCCCCAGCATTTT